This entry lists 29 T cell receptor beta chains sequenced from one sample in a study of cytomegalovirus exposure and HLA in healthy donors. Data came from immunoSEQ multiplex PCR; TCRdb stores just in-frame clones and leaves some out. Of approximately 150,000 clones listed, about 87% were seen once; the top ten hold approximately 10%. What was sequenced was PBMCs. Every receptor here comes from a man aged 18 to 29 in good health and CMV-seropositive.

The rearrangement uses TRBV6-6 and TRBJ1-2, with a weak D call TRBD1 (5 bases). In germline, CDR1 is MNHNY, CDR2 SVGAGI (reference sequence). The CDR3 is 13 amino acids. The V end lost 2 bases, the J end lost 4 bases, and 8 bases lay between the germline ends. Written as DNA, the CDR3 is TGTGCCAGCAGTTACCCTAGGGGCTATGGCTACACCTTC. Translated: CASSYPRGYGYTF.

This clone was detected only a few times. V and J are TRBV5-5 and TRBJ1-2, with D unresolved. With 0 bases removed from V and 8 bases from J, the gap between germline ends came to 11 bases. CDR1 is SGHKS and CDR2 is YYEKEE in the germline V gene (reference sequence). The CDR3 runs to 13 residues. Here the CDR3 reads CASSLAFEGGYTF. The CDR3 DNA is TGTGCCAGCAGCTTGGCCTTCGAGGGCGGCTACACCTTC.

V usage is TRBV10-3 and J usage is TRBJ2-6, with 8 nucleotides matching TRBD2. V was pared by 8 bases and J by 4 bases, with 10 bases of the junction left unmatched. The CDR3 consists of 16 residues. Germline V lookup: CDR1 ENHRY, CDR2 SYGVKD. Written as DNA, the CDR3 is TGTGCCATCCACGGGGGGGACATAACCGGGGCCAACGTCCTGACTTTC. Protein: CAIHGGDITGANVLTF.

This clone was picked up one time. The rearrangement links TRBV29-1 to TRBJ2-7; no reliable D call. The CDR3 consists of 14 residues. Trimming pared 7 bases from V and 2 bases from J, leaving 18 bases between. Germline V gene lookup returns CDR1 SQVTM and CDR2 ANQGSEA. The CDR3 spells CSAALSASAYEQYF. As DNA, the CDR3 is TGCAGCGCCGCCCTCTCGGCTAGTGCCTACGAGCAGTACTTC.

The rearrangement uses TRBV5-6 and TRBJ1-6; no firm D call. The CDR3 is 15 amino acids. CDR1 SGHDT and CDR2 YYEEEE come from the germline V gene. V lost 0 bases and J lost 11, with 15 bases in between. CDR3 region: CASSLVGSPAAPLHF. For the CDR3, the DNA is TGTGCCAGCAGCTTGGTAGGTAGTCCGGCGGCACCCCTCCACTTT.

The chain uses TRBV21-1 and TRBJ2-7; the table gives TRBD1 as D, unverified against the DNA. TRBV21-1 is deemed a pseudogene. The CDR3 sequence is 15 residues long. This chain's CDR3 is CATSGRDRGLGEQYF. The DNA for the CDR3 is TGTGCCACCTCCGGCCGGGACAGGGGGCTTGGCGAGCAGTACTTC.

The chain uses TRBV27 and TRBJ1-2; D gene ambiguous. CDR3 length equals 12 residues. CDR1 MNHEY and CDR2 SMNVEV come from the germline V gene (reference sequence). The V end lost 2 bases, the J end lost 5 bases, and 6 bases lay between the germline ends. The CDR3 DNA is TGTGCCAGCAGTTTAGCGGGGTATGGCTACACCTTC. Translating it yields CASSLAGYGYTF.

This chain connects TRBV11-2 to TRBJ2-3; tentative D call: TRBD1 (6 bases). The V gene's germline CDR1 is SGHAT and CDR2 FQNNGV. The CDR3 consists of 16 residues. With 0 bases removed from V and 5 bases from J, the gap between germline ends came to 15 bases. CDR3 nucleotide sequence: TGTGCCAGCAGCTTAGACCCCGCCTCACAGGGAGATACGCAGTATTTT. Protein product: CASSLDPASQGDTQYF.

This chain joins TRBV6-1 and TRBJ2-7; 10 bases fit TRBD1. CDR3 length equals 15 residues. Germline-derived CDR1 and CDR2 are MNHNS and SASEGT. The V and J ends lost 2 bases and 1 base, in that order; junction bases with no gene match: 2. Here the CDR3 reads CASSELGQGSYEQYF. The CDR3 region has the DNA TGTGCCAGCAGTGAACTGGGACAGGGGTCCTACGAGCAGTACTTC.

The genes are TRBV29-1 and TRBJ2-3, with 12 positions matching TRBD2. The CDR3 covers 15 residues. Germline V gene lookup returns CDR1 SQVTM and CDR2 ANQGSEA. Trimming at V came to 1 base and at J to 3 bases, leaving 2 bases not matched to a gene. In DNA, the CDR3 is TGCAGCGTTGAAGCGACTAGCGGGAGTACAGATACGCAGTATTTT. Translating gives CSVEATSGSTDTQYF.

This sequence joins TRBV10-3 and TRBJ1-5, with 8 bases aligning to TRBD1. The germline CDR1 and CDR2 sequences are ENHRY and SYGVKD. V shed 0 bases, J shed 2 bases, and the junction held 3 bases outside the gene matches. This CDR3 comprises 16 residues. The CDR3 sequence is CAISESGTGGNQPQHF. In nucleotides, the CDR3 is TGTGCCATCAGTGAGTCGGGGACAGGAGGCAATCAGCCCCAGCATTTT.

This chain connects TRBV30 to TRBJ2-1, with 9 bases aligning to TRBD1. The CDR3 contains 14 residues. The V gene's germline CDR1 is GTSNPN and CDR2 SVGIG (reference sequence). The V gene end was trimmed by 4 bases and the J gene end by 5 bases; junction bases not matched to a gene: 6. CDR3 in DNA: TGTGCCTGGACGCCCGGGACAGGGAACAATGAGCAGTTCTTC. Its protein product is CAWTPGTGNNEQFF.

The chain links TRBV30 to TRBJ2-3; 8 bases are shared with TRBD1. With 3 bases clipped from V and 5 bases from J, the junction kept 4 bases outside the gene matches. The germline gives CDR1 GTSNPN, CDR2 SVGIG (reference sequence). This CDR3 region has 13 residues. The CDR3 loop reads CAWSITGGDTQYF. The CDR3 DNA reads TGTGCCTGGAGCATTACAGGGGGAGATACGCAGTATTTT.

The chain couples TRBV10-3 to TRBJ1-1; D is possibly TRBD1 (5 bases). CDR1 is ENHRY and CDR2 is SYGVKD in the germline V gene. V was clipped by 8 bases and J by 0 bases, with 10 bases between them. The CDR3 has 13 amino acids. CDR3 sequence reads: CAIRGEVNTEAFF. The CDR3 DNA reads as TGTGCCATCCGAGGGGAGGTGAACACTGAAGCTTTCTTT.

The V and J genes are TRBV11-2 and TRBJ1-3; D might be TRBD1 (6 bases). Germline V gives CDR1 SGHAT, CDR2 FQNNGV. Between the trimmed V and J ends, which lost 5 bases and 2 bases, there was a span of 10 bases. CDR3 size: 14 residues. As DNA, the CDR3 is TGTGCCAGCAGCACCAGGACAGCTGGAAACACCATATATTTT. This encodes CASSTRTAGNTIYF.

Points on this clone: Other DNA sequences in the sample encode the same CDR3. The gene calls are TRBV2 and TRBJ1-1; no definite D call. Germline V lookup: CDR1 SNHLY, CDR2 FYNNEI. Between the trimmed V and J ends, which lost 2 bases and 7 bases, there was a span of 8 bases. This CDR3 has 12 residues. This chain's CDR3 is CASSEQAGEAFF. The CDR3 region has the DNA TGTGCCAGCAGTGAACAGGCAGGTGAAGCTTTCTTT.

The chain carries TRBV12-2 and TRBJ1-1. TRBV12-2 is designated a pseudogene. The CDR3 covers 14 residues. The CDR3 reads CASRPGVDNTEAFF. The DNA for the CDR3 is TGTGCAAGTCGCCCGGGGGTGGACAACACTGAAGCTTTCTTT.

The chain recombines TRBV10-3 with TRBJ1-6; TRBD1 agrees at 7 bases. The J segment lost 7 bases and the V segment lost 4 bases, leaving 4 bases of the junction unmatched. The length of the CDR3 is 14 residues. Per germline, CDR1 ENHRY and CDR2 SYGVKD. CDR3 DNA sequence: TGTGCCATCAGTGTAGGGACAGCCAATTCACCCCTCCACTTT. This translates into CAISVGTANSPLHF.

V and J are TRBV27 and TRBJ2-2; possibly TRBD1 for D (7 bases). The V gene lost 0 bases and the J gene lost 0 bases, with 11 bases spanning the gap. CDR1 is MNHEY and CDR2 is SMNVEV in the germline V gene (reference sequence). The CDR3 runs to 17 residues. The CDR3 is CASSLSAGTANTGELFF. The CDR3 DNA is TGTGCCAGCAGTTTATCGGCGGGGACAGCGAACACCGGGGAGCTGTTTTTT.

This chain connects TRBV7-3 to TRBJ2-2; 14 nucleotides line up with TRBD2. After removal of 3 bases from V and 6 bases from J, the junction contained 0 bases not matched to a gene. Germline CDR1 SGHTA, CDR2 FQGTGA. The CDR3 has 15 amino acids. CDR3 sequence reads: CASSLGLAGAGELFF. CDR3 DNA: TGTGCCAGCAGCTTGGGACTAGCGGGAGCCGGGGAGCTGTTTTTT.

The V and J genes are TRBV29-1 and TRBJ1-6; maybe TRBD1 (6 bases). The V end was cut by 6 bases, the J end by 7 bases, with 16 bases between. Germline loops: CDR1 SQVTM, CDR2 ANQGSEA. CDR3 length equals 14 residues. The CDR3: CSVREGGDNSPLHF. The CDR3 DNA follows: TGCAGCGTCAGGGAGGGGGGCGACAATTCACCCCTCCACTTT.

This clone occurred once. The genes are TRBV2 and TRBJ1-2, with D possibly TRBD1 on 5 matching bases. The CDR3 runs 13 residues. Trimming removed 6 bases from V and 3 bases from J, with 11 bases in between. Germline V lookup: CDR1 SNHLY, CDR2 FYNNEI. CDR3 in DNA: TGTGCCAGCAGGTCTGGGGCCGACTATGGCTACACCTTC. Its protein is CASRSGADYGYTF.

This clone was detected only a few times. CDR3 loop: CASSMGRPANIQYF. DNA of the CDR3: TGTGCCAGTAGTATGGGCCGGCCGGCAAACATTCAGTACTTC. The rearrangement joins TRBV19 to TRBJ2-4, with D hard to call. This CDR3 has 14 amino acids. The V gene lost 3 bases and the J gene lost 6 bases, with 12 bases spanning the gap. Germline values: CDR1 LNHDA, CDR2 SQIVND (reference sequence).

CDR3 DNA: TGTGCCAGCAGTTGGGACAGGCACGAAAAACTGTTTTTT. This encodes CASSWDRHEKLFF. The rearrangement uses TRBV5-4 and TRBJ1-4; 8 bases are a match to TRBD1. The trim removed 5 bases at V and 8 bases at J, leaving 5 bases unmatched. The CDR3 is made up of 13 amino acids. Germline V gives CDR1 SGHNT, CDR2 YYREEE (reference sequence).

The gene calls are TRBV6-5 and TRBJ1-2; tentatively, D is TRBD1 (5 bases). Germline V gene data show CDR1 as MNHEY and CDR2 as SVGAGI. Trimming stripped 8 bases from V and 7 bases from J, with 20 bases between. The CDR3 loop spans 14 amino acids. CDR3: CASAFGGRSGGYTF. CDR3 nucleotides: TGTGCCAGCGCCTTTGGGGGGAGGTCAGGTGGCTACACCTTC.

CDR3: CASSELRAANEKLFF. CDR3 coding DNA: TGCGCCAGCAGTGAGCTTAGAGCGGCTAATGAAAAACTGTTTTTT. This sequence joins TRBV10-2 and TRBJ1-4; D gene uncertain. This CDR3 comprises 15 residues. From germline, CDR1 is WSHSY and CDR2 SAAADI. V lost 2 bases to trimming and J lost 3 bases, with 10 bases between them.

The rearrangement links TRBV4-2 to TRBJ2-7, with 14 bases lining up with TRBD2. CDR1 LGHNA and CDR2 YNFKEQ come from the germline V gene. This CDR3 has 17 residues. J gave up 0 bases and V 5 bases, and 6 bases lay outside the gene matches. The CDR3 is CASSGGTSGGRSYEQYF. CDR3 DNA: TGTGCCAGCAGCGGAGGGACTAGCGGGGGTCGCTCCTACGAGCAGTACTTC.

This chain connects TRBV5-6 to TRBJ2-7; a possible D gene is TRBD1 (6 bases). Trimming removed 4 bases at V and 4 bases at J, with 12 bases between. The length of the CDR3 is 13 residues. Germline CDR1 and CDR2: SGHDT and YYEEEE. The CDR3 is CASSPMDRYEQYF. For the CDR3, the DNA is TGTGCCAGCAGCCCCATGGACAGATACGAGCAGTACTTC. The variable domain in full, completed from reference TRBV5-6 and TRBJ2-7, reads DAGVTQSPTHLIKTRGQQVTLRCSPKSGHDTVSWYQQALGQGPQFIFQYYEEEERQRGNFPDRFSGHQFPNYSSELNVNALLLGDSALYLCASSPMDRYEQYFGPGTRLTVT.

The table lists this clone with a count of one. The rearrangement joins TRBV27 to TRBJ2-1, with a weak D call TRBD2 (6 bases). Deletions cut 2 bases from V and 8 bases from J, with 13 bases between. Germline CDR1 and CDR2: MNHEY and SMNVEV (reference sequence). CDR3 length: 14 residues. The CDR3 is CASSLTPSVHEQFF. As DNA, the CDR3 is TGTGCCAGCAGTTTAACCCCTAGCGTGCATGAGCAGTTCTTC.